Listed here is a single TCR beta chain. The antigen is undetermined. The record originates from a study of T cell responses to AZD1222 COVID-19 vaccine. General study results and limits: Among vaccine-associated CD4 TCRs, coverage spanned spike, with dominance at 160-218 and 743-854. Seropositive at baseline were only a handful of AZD1222 recipients. Unmutated variant regions are reportedly targeted by nearly half of spike-specific TCRs.

It was second doses at about 4 or about 12 weeks that were pooled. The CDR3 covers 12 residues. Trimming cost V 4 bases and J 10 bases, with 11 bases left between them. Germline V gives CDR1 SGHTA, CDR2 FQGNSA. Method: immunoSEQ multiplex PCR; TCRdb's copy keeps in-frame clones and lacks some. The table has 100,000 to 150,000 clones, 92% seen once; the top ten hold 7.9%. The chain uses TRBV7-2 and TRBJ2-1; D gene unclear. This sample comprised peripheral blood, obtained 28 days after the second AZD1222 dose. The clonotype was recovered from an adult who received the AZD1222 COVID-19 vaccine. The CDR3 spells CASSSYLGEQFF. In DNA form, the CDR3 reads TGTGCCAGCAGCTCCTACTTGGGCGAGCAGTTCTTC.